These T cell receptor beta chains were read from a single sample in a study of shared clonotypes between healthy human individuals. Clones were sequenced by immunoSEQ multiplex PCR, and TCRdb holds only the in-frame ones, with some missing. The sample holds 2 million to 2.5 million clones, 93% seen once. The sequenced sample was naive CD8+ T cells from PBMCs. These receptors originate from a man between 18 and 35 years old in good health. Some clones in this sample may be carry-over from other donors' samples. Both conserved end residues are part of each CDR3. The D gene is left open where the match is weak. Size is omitted from some rows. Given values are once, few, many or a class for expanded clones.

v_gene	len	j_gene	abundance	d_gene	CDR3aa	CDR3nt
TRBV13	12	TRBJ2-1	-	-	CASSLRGGEQFF	TGTGCCAGCAGCTTAAGGGGGGGTGAGCAGTTCTTC
TRBV5-5	15	TRBJ2-7	-	-	CASRNPGTGSYEQYF	TGTGCCAGCAGGAACCCCGGGACTGGCTCCTACGAGCAGTACTTC
TRBV9	15	TRBJ2-7	-	-	CASSVGVTPTYEQYF	TGTGCCAGCAGCGTAGGCGTCACTCCCACCTACGAGCAGTACTTC
TRBV19	14	TRBJ1-5	-	TRBD1	CASRNRGGNQPQHF	TGTGCCAGTAGGAACAGGGGTGGCAATCAGCCCCAGCATTTT
TRBV28	14	TRBJ1-1	-	TRBD1	CASIPGQALGWAFF	TGTGCCAGCATCCCGGGACAGGCCCTAGGCTGGGCTTTCTTT
TRBV27	13	TRBJ1-5	-	-	CASSFSGNQPQHF	TGTGCCAGCAGTTTTTCGGGGAATCAGCCCCAGCATTTT
TRBV15	14	TRBJ2-2	once	-	CATSRLDSAGELFF	TGTGCCACCAGCAGATTGGACTCTGCCGGGGAGCTGTTTTTT
TRBV10-2	11	TRBJ2-3	-	-	CASSPGDTQYF	TGCGCCAGCAGCCCAGGGGATACGCAGTATTTT
TRBV7-7	15	TRBJ2-7	-	-	CASSPGGVRDEEQYF	TGTGCCAGCAGCCCCGGAGGGGTCCGGGACGAGGAGCAGTACTTC
TRBV9	15	TRBJ2-7	once	TRBD2	CASSPRTSGSYEQYF	TGTGCCAGCAGCCCCCGGACTAGCGGCTCCTACGAGCAGTACTTC
TRBV29-1	11	TRBJ2-1	-	-	CSVQTAREQFF	TGCAGCGTTCAAACGGCCCGCGAGCAGTTCTTC
TRBV30	16	TRBJ1-1	-	TRBD1	CAWSGLQGALGTEAFF	TGTGCCTGGAGTGGCCTACAGGGGGCGCTGGGAACTGAAGCTTTCTTT
TRBV7-9	12	TRBJ2-1	-	-	CASSLRRDEQFF	TGTGCCAGCAGCTTGAGGCGGGATGAGCAGTTCTTC
TRBV28	15	TRBJ2-3	once	-	CASSVRTTSTDTQYF	TGTGCCAGCAGTGTCCGGACAACTAGCACAGATACGCAGTATTTT
TRBV9	15	TRBJ2-1	-	-	CASSTQGTSYNEQFF	TGTGCCAGCAGCACCCAGGGGACCTCCTACAATGAGCAGTTCTTC
TRBV7-9	13	TRBJ1-1	once	-	CASSLGKTAEAFF	TGTGCCAGCAGCTTAGGCAAGACAGCTGAAGCTTTCTTT
TRBV9	15	TRBJ1-1	-	TRBD1	CASSVTGGSNTEAFF	TGTGCCAGCAGCGTAACAGGGGGATCGAACACTGAAGCTTTCTTT
TRBV19	15	TRBJ1-5	-	-	CASSIARDQEQPQHF	TGTGCCAGTAGTATAGCAAGGGATCAGGAGCAGCCCCAGCATTTT
TRBV30	14	TRBJ1-3	-	TRBD1	CAWSMTGGGRAIYF	TGTGCCTGGAGTATGACAGGGGGCGGAAGGGCCATATATTTT
TRBV29-1	10	TRBJ1-1	-	-	CSASDTEAFF	TGCAGCGCTTCAGACACTGAAGCTTTCTTT
TRBV13	13	TRBJ2-7	-	-	CASSPTASYEQYF	TGTGCCAGCAGCCCGACGGCCTCCTACGAGCAGTACTTC
TRBV9	12	TRBJ2-7	-	-	CASSEGKGEQYF	TGTGCCAGCAGCGAGGGGAAGGGCGAGCAGTACTTC
TRBV27	15	TRBJ2-7	-	TRBD2	CASSLSTSGTYEQYF	TGTGCCAGCAGTTTATCGACGAGCGGGACCTACGAGCAGTACTTC
TRBV11-2	12	TRBJ2-7	-	-	CASSARSYEQYF	TGTGCCAGCAGCGCCAGAAGCTACGAGCAGTACTTC
TRBV27	16	TRBJ1-4	-	-	CASSFNPPQHNEKLFF	TGTGCCAGCAGTTTTAATCCCCCGCAGCATAATGAAAAACTGTTTTTT
TRBV7-9	14	TRBJ1-2	-	-	CASSLLGTNYGYTF	TGTGCCAGCAGCTTATTAGGTACAAACTATGGCTACACCTTC
TRBV27	19	TRBJ2-2	-	TRBD2	CASTSFGLADSQNTGELFF	TGTGCCAGCACCTCCTTTGGACTAGCGGATAGCCAGAACACCGGGGAGCTGTTTTTT
TRBV5-1	17	TRBJ2-5	-	TRBD1	CASSLGGGTGEYETQYF	TGCGCCAGCAGCTTGGGTGGCGGGACAGGGGAGTACGAGACCCAGTACTTC
TRBV10-2	17	TRBJ2-7	-	-	CASSESATWGSSYEQYF	TGCGCCAGCAGTGAGTCCGCGACGTGGGGGAGCTCCTACGAGCAGTACTTC
TRBV28	12	TRBJ2-7	-	-	CASSSLGSEQYF	TGTGCCAGCAGCTCACTAGGTTCCGAGCAGTACTTC
TRBV27	17	TRBJ1-2	-	-	CASSLTLETGTNYGYTF	TGTGCCAGCAGCCTAACTCTGGAGACAGGCACCAACTATGGCTACACCTTC
TRBV20-1	11	TRBJ1-1	-	-	CSARDNTEAFF	TGCAGTGCTAGGGACAACACTGAAGCTTTCTTT
TRBV10-1	11	TRBJ2-7	-	-	CAGPWEGEQYF	TGCGCCGGCCCATGGGAAGGGGAGCAGTACTTC
TRBV4-3	15	TRBJ2-7	-	-	CASSRAKDSSYEQYF	TGCGCCAGCAGCCGAGCGAAGGATAGCTCCTACGAGCAGTACTTC
TRBV27	13	TRBJ2-1	-	TRBD1	CASSLGSGGEQFF	TGTGCCAGCAGTTTGGGGTCAGGGGGCGAGCAGTTCTTC
TRBV13	15	TRBJ2-3	-	TRBD2	CASSWTSGRTDTQYF	TGTGCCAGCAGCTGGACTAGCGGGAGAACAGATACGCAGTATTTT
TRBV27	13	TRBJ2-7	-	TRBD1	CASVGQGAYEQYF	TGTGCCAGCGTAGGGCAGGGGGCGTACGAGCAGTACTTC
TRBV9	14	TRBJ1-4	-	-	CASSVGRGSEKLFF	TGTGCCAGCAGCGTGGGGAGGGGTTCCGAAAAACTGTTTTTT